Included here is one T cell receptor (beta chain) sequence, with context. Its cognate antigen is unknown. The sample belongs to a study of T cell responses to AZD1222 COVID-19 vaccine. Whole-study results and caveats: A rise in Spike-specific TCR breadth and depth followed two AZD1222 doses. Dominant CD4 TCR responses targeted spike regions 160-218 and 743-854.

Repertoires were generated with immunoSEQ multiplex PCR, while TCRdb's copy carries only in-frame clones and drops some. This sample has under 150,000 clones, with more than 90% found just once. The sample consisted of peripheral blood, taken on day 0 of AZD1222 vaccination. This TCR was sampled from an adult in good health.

The CDR3 DNA is TGCGCCAGCAGTAATCCAGGGGGTTATGAAGCTTTCTTT. This encodes CASSNPGGYEAFF. This rearrangement joins TRBV5-1 to TRBJ1-1; 7 bases are shared with TRBD1. Germline V gene lookup returns CDR1 SGHRS and CDR2 YFSETQ. The CDR3 contains 13 residues. V shed 5 bases and J 7 bases; nucleotides not matched to a gene: 8.